This T cell receptor beta chain was recorded in a study of blood T cells in healthy people across ages. Alongside a J-beta primer mix, a sample-barcoded 5' primer served in a second PCR lasting about 7 to 12 cycles. TCRdb recomputed calls from the 5' RACE reads with MiXCR, one row per CDR3 protein. The sample yields 1.5 million to 2 million distinct CDR3 sequences, around 50% seen once. Each sample gave at least 6.5 million isolated PBMCs. This clonotype was detected a few times. This clonotype originated in a woman in her forties in good health. The sample consisted of blood.

Written as DNA, the CDR3 is TGCAGCGTCGACAGGGTCGAAACCTCTGGGGCCAACGTCCTGACTTTC. This sequence encodes CSVDRVETSGANVLTF. V usage is TRBV29-1 and J usage is TRBJ2-6; 7 bases agree with TRBD1. The CDR3 totals 16 residues. Germline trimming cut 6 bases from V and 0 bases from J; bases unmatched to any gene: 8. Germline CDR1 SQVTM, CDR2 ANQGSEA. The full variable domain, its missing parts supplied by reference TRBV29-1 and TRBJ2-6, is SAVISQKPSRDICQRGTSLTIQCQVDSQVTMMFWYRQQPGQSLTLIATANQGSEATYESGFVIDKFPISRPNLTFSTLTVSNMSPEDSSIYLCSVDRVETSGANVLTFGAGSRLTVL.